These 12 T cell receptor beta chains originate from one sample sequenced in a study of shared clonotypes between healthy human individuals. Naive CD8 cells comprised CD45RO-negative, CCR7-positively selected cells, excluding terminally differentiated effector memory CD45RA+ cells. Assay used: immunoSEQ multiplex PCR; TCRdb lists only in-frame clones, some missing. The top ten hold less than 0.13% of the sample, which has 450,000 to 700,000 clones, nearly 97% seen once. The source material was naive CD8+ T cells sorted from blood. These receptors were taken from a woman aged 30 to 39 in good health.

The J gene is TRBJ2-7, the V gene TRBV18; TRBD1 matches at 8 bases. Per germline, CDR1 KGHSH and CDR2 LQKENI. CDR3 length: 15 amino acids. The junction had 5 bases not matched to a gene; V was cut back by 2 bases and J by 2 bases. CDR3 bases: TGTGCCAGCTCACCATCTGAGACAGGGGCCTACGAGCAGTACTTC. It specifies CASSPSETGAYEQYF.

The chain couples TRBV29-1 to TRBJ1-2; 7 bases fit TRBD1. J lost 2 bases, V lost 5 bases, and 5 bases had no gene match. There are 13 residues in the CDR3. CDR1 and CDR2 (germline): SQVTM, ANQGSEA. The CDR3: CSVLGQLNYGYTF. The CDR3, as DNA: TGCAGCGTTCTGGGACAGCTAAACTATGGCTACACCTTC.

V and J are TRBV4-1 and TRBJ2-3, with 7 bases aligning to TRBD2. Trimming took 2 bases from V and 0 from J; bases not matched to a gene: 11. From germline, CDR1 is MGHRA and CDR2 YSYEKL. This CDR3 region has 18 residues. Written as DNA, the CDR3 is TGCGCCAGCAGCCAAAACCCCTTTCTAGCGGCCAGCACAGATACGCAGTATTTT. Translating it yields CASSQNPFLAASTDTQYF.

The rearrangement joins TRBV5-5 to TRBJ2-4; 9 nucleotides agree with TRBD1. The germline V gene has CDR1 SGHKS and CDR2 YYEKEE (reference sequence). The CDR3 contains 19 residues. Trimming took 4 bases from V and 0 from J; bases not matched to a gene: 14. The CDR3 reads CASSPVGTGIDLAKNIQYF. In DNA form, the CDR3 reads TGTGCCAGCAGCCCCGTGGGGACAGGGATCGATCTAGCCAAAAACATTCAGTACTTC. The variable domain in full, completed from reference TRBV5-5 and TRBJ2-4, reads DAGVTQSPTHLIKTRGQQVTLRCSPISGHKSVSWYQQVLGQGPQFIFQYYEKEERGRGNFPDRFSARQFPNYSSELNVNALLLGDSALYLCASSPVGTGIDLAKNIQYFGAGTRLSVL.

This chain links TRBV5-4 with TRBJ1-5; a weak D match, TRBD1 (5 bases). Germline V gene lookup returns CDR1 SGHNT and CDR2 YYREEE (reference sequence). The CDR3 has 15 residues. Trimming took 3 bases from V and 7 from J, leaving 17 bases between them. The CDR3 protein is CASSSGATSHQPQHF. As DNA, the CDR3 is TGTGCCAGCAGCTCCGGGGCGACTTCCCACCAGCCCCAGCATTTT.

The chain has TRBV7-2 and TRBJ1-5; no clear D gene. The germline V gene has CDR1 SGHTA and CDR2 FQGNSA. V was pared by 5 bases and J by 6 bases, with 14 bases between. The CDR3 contains 14 residues. The CDR3 loop is CASSQPLTGQPQHF. The CDR3 DNA reads as TGTGCCAGCAGCCAACCCCTTACGGGTCAGCCCCAGCATTTT.

V and J are TRBV7-9 and TRBJ1-1; D perhaps matches TRBD1 (5 bases). Germline V gene data show CDR1 as SEHNR and CDR2 as FQNEAQ (reference sequence). The CDR3 consists of 13 residues. V shed 5 bases and J shed 8 bases, with 15 bases lying between them. CDR3 in DNA: TGTGCCAGCAGCCTCGTGACAGAGCCCGAAGCTTTCTTT. Its translation is CASSLVTEPEAFF.

Comment on this clone: This same CDR3 is encoded by further DNA sequences in the sample. This sequence joins TRBV6-5 and TRBJ1-4, with TRBD1 identical over 10 bases. With 5 bases clipped from V and 5 bases from J, the junction kept 5 bases outside the gene matches. Germline assignment: CDR1 MNHEY and CDR2 SVGAGI. The CDR3 consists of 15 residues. CDR3 region: CASSPWTGGNEKLFF. In nucleotides, the CDR3 is TGTGCCAGCAGTCCATGGACAGGGGGGAATGAAAAACTGTTTTTT.

The genes are TRBV28 and TRBJ1-3; 7 positions match TRBD1. Germline CDR1 and CDR2: MDHEN and SYDVKM. The CDR3 spans 16 residues. With 0 bases clipped from V and 4 bases from J, the junction kept 6 bases outside the gene matches. CDR3 protein: CASSLWQGVIGNTIYF. CDR3 DNA: TGTGCCAGCAGTTTATGGCAGGGGGTCATAGGAAACACCATATATTTT.

The CDR3 region has the DNA TGCAGCGGAACCCAGGGAGGGTCGGCTGAAGCTTTCTTT. Amino acid sequence: CSGTQGGSAEAFF. The chain joins TRBV29-1 to TRBJ1-1, with D possibly being TRBD1 (5 bases). The CDR3 runs 13 residues. CDR1 is SQVTM, CDR2 ANQGSEA, per germline. The germline V and J ends were trimmed by 7 bases and 6 bases, with 18 bases remaining between them. The variable domain in full, with the rest retrieved from reference TRBV29-1 and TRBJ1-1, is SAVISQKPSRDICQRGTSLTIQCQVDSQVTMMFWYRQQPGQSLTLIATANQGSEATYESGFVIDKFPISRPNLTFSTLTVSNMSPEDSSIYLCSGTQGGSAEAFFGQGTRLTVV.

The rearrangement links TRBV5-6 to TRBJ2-7, with D perhaps being TRBD1 or TRBD2 (5 bases each). The V gene lost 2 bases and the J gene lost 6 bases, with 6 bases spanning the gap. Per the germline V gene, CDR1 is SGHDT and CDR2 is YYEEEE. The CDR3 length is 11 residues. The CDR3 nucleotides read TGTGCCAGCAGCTTCGGGACCGAGCAGTACTTC. Amino acids: CASSFGTEQYF.

V is TRBV4-2 and J is TRBJ2-3; 12 bases are a match to TRBD2. Germline V gene data show CDR1 as LGHNA and CDR2 as YNFKEQ. This CDR3 is built from 16 residues. Trimming removed 4 bases from V and 5 bases from J; junction bases left unmatched: 7. The CDR3: CASSLTSGSFLDTQYF. The CDR3 DNA sequence: TGTGCCAGCAGCCTGACTAGCGGGAGTTTCCTAGATACGCAGTATTTT.